A single TCR beta chain is shown here with its context. The target antigen is unknown. The data belong to a study of T cells in localized non-small cell lung cancer. Profiled with immunoSEQ multiplex PCR; TCRdb holds only in-frame clones, not every one. The profile covers 20,000 to 25,000 clones, with 65% to 85% appearing a single time and 2.4% taken by the ten largest. General study findings and limits: Longer survival (overall) was linked to higher T cell density in blood. The greatest T cell clonality was found in uninvolved adjacent lung (higher than in tumor). Adjacent lung was found to contain a median roughly 60 of the top 100 tumor clones.

The sequence derives from a man between 40 and 70 years old with stage I lung adenocarcinoma. Specimen: peripheral blood, collected before any cancer treatment.

The CDR3 sequence is CATSRTDRGNQNIQYF. In DNA, the CDR3 is TGTGCCACCAGCAGAACAGACAGGGGGAATCAAAACATTCAGTACTTC. The chain uses TRBV15 and TRBJ2-4, with TRBD1 identical over 9 bases. CDR1 is LNHNV, CDR2 YYDKDF, per germline (reference sequence). The length of the CDR3 is 16 residues. V shed 2 bases, J shed 5 bases, and the junction held 7 bases outside the gene matches.